Shown below are 9 T cell receptor beta chains from a single sample sequenced in a study of cytomegalovirus exposure and HLA in healthy donors. TCRdb keeps only in-frame clones here, not all; method: immunoSEQ multiplex PCR. The profile shows under 140,000 clones, over 75% of them singletons. The sample was PBMCs. The receptors derive from a woman aged 25 to 45 in good health and CMV-seropositive.

The genes are TRBV5-1 and TRBJ2-1, with 8 bases matching TRBD2. CDR3 length equals 14 residues. The germline CDR1 and CDR2 sequences are SGHRS and YFSETQ. Trimming at V came to 1 base and at J to 7 bases, leaving 4 bases not matched to a gene. CDR3 DNA sequence: TGCGCCAGCAGCTTGAATAGCGGGGCAAATGAGCAGTTCTTC. It codes for CASSLNSGANEQFF.

The rearrangement joins TRBV28 to TRBJ2-2; D may be TRBD2 (7 bases). V shed 7 bases and J shed 0 bases, with 12 bases lying between them. Looked up from germline, CDR1 is MDHEN and CDR2 is SYDVKM. There are 15 residues in the CDR3. This CDR3 is CASTPGGANTGELFF. The CDR3 DNA sequence: TGTGCCAGCACCCCGGGGGGCGCGAACACCGGGGAGCTGTTTTTT.

The chain joins TRBV5-1 to TRBJ2-7; 7 bases map to TRBD1. Germline lookup yields CDR1 SGHRS and CDR2 YFSETQ. The ends lost 0 bases at V and 1 base at J; junction bases unmatched: 4. There are 15 residues in the CDR3. The CDR3 DNA reads TGCGCCAGCAGCTTGGGGACAGGTCATTCCTACGAGCAGTACTTC. As protein: CASSLGTGHSYEQYF. The full variable domain, with the rest looked up from reference TRBV5-1 and TRBJ2-7, is KAGVTQTPRYLIKTRGQQVTLSCSPISGHRSVSWYQQTPGQGLQFLFEYFSETQRNKGNFPGRFSGRQFSNSRSEMNVSTLELGDSALYLCASSLGTGHSYEQYFGPGTRLTVT.

The rearrangement links TRBV6-5 to TRBJ2-7, with TRBD2 matching 10 bases. Per germline, CDR1 MNHEY and CDR2 SVGAGI. The CDR3 spans 13 residues. V was pared by 7 bases and J by 2 bases, with 2 bases of the junction left unmatched. The CDR3 nucleotides are TGTGCCAGCACCAGCGGGGGGGCCTACGAGCAGTACTTC. It is translated as CASTSGGAYEQYF.

The chain links TRBV30 to TRBJ2-1, with a tentative D call TRBD2 (5 bases). Germline-derived CDR1 and CDR2 are GTSNPN and SVGIG (reference sequence). The CDR3 runs to 13 residues. Trimming stripped 4 bases from V and 4 bases from J, with 11 bases between. CDR3 region: CAWTADFYNEQFF. For the CDR3, the DNA is TGTGCCTGGACCGCGGACTTTTACAATGAGCAGTTCTTC.

The CDR3 sequence is CASSFHGASYEQYF. CDR3 coding DNA: TGTGCCAGCAGCTTTCATGGGGCCTCTTACGAGCAGTACTTC. The chain has TRBV7-2 and TRBJ2-7, with D maybe TRBD1 (5 bases). V was cut by 3 bases and J by 4 bases, with 13 bases left in between. The V gene's germline CDR1 is SGHTA and CDR2 FQGNSA. The CDR3 is 14 residues long.

This clone was counted a single time. The chain has TRBV7-8 and TRBJ1-1, with 11 nucleotides matching TRBD1. This CDR3 has 17 amino acids. The germline gives CDR1 SGHVS, CDR2 FQNEAQ. The V and J ends lost 2 bases and 5 bases, in that order; junction bases with no gene match: 10. The chain's CDR3 is CASSLRGTGGLITEAFF. The CDR3, as DNA: TGTGCCAGCAGCTTACGAGGGACAGGGGGTCTGATAACTGAAGCTTTCTTT.

This clone was observed a single time. The chain is built from TRBV5-5 and TRBJ1-1; D remains ambiguous. The length of the CDR3 is 11 residues. V lost 2 bases, J lost 10 bases, and 9 bases lay in between. Germline V gives CDR1 SGHKS, CDR2 YYEKEE (reference sequence). The CDR3 reads CASSLFPGAFF. The CDR3 nucleotides are TGTGCCAGCAGCTTATTCCCGGGAGCTTTCTTT.

The rearrangement links TRBV5-5 to TRBJ1-4, with D possibly being TRBD1 (6 bases). Trimming took 1 base from V and 4 from J, leaving 11 bases between them. The germline CDR1 and CDR2 sequences are SGHKS and YYEKEE (reference sequence). CDR3 length: 15 amino acids. Written as DNA, the CDR3 is TGTGCCAGCAGCTTGTCGGGACAACTTAATGAAAAACTGTTTTTT. It codes for CASSLSGQLNEKLFF.